These 20 T cell receptor beta chains were sequenced from one sample in a study of blood T cell repertoires in COVID-19. Assay used: immunoSEQ multiplex PCR; TCRdb lists only in-frame clones, some missing. The sample shows nearly 350,000 clones, roughly 90% of them seen only once. Sequencing was carried out using peripheral blood. These receptors all stem from a woman in her 70s with COVID-19, enrolled during active disease.

The rearrangement uses TRBV2 and TRBJ1-6, with D perhaps matching TRBD1 (5 bases). Germline assignment: CDR1 SNHLY and CDR2 FYNNEI. The V end lost 2 bases, the J end lost 9 bases, and 20 bases lay between the germline ends. The CDR3 loop spans 17 amino acids. CDR3 residues: CASSEFQGLAVISPLHF. The CDR3 DNA reads TGTGCCAGCAGTGAATTTCAGGGTTTAGCCGTCATTTCACCCCTCCACTTT. Full variable domain (outside the CDR3, taken from reference TRBV2 and TRBJ1-6): EPEVTQTPSHQVTQMGQEVILRCVPISNHLYFYWYRQILGQKVEFLVSFYNNEISEKSEIFDDQFSVERPDGSNFTLKIRSTKLEDSAMYFCASSEFQGLAVISPLHFGNGTRLTVT.

The V call is TRBV6-6, the J call TRBJ1-2; TRBD1 aligns across 7 bases. Germline CDR1 is MNHNY and CDR2 is SVGAGI (reference sequence). The V segment lost 0 bases and the J segment 6 bases; nucleotides outside the gene matches: 7. The length of the CDR3 is 15 residues. CDR3 residues: CASSYSPGGIDGYTF. The CDR3 region has the DNA TGTGCCAGCAGTTACTCTCCAGGGGGAATCGATGGCTACACCTTC.

This clone was seen just once. The CDR3 is CASSAPRQTNYGYTF. DNA of the CDR3: TGTGCCAGCAGTGCCCCTAGGCAGACTAACTATGGCTACACCTTC. The chain has TRBV2 and TRBJ1-2; D remains unclear. The CDR3 has 15 amino acids. CDR1 is SNHLY, CDR2 FYNNEI, per germline. V was clipped by 4 bases and J by 0 bases, with 12 bases between them.

The rearrangement uses TRBV24-1 and TRBJ1-5, with 8 bases matching TRBD1. CDR1 KGHDR and CDR2 SFDVKD come from the germline V gene. This CDR3 is 15 amino acids long. V shed 3 bases, J shed 11 bases, and the junction held 11 bases outside the gene matches. The CDR3 nucleotides read TGTGCCACCAGTGATCCAGGGGGCAGGGATGAAGCCCAGCATTTT. Its translation is CATSDPGGRDEAQHF.

The rearrangement joins TRBV18 to TRBJ1-1; no firm D call. This CDR3 is 13 amino acids long. V was pared by 10 bases and J by 0 bases, with 12 bases between. The V gene's germline CDR1 is KGHSH and CDR2 LQKENI. The CDR3 coding sequence is TGTGCCACCTCGAACCCTATGAACACTGAAGCTTTCTTT. It specifies CATSNPMNTEAFF.

The V gene is TRBV24-1, the J gene TRBJ2-5; 7 nucleotides agree with TRBD2. Per the germline V gene, CDR1 is KGHDR and CDR2 is SFDVKD. This CDR3 has 24 residues. With 0 bases clipped from V and 6 bases from J, the junction kept 33 bases outside the gene matches. This CDR3 is CATSDLHSASWPPTLGGAGKTQYF. CDR3 coding DNA: TGTGCCACCAGTGATTTGCACAGTGCTTCTTGGCCACCTACGCTGGGAGGGGCAGGAAAGACCCAGTACTTC.

The chain carries TRBV10-3 and TRBJ1-1; D is unclear. V lost 2 bases and J lost 5, with 9 bases in between. CDR1 ENHRY and CDR2 SYGVKD come from the germline V gene. The CDR3 spans 13 residues. The CDR3 DNA reads TGTGCCATCAGTGAGAGCCCCGGGACTGAAGCTTTCTTT. This translates into CAISESPGTEAFF.

The rearrangement links TRBV5-6 to TRBJ1-4; D not resolved. CDR1 and CDR2 from the germline V gene are SGHDT and YYEEEE. V gave up 0 bases and J gave up 8 bases, with 8 bases separating them. The CDR3 runs to 13 residues. The CDR3 sequence is CASSLGPGEKLFF. The CDR3 coding sequence is TGTGCCAGCAGCTTGGGTCCGGGGGAAAAACTGTTTTTT.

The chain couples TRBV28 to TRBJ1-3, with TRBD1 identical over 10 bases. With 6 bases clipped from V and 0 bases from J, the junction kept 5 bases outside the gene matches. The CDR3 totals 16 residues. Germline CDR1 reads MDHEN; CDR2 reads SYDVKM. Here the CDR3 DNA reads TGTGCCAGCAGCCCCAGGGACAGGGGCTCTGGAAACACCATATATTTT. Its translation is CASSPRDRGSGNTIYF.

The rearrangement links TRBV19 to TRBJ1-6; 7 nucleotides line up with TRBD1. CDR1 is LNHDA, CDR2 SQIVND, per germline (reference sequence). CDR3 length equals 15 residues. With V trimmed by 3 bases and J by 9 bases, 8 bases remained unmatched. CDR3 nucleotide sequence: TGTGCCAGTAGTATCGCCACAGGGGTCATTTCACCCCTCCACTTT. This gives the protein CASSIATGVISPLHF.

The V and J genes are TRBV11-3 and TRBJ2-2, with 9 bases matching TRBD1. Germline assignment: CDR1 SGHNT and CDR2 YENEEA. The CDR3 is made up of 16 amino acids. J gave up 3 bases and V 0 bases, and 2 bases lay outside the gene matches. The CDR3 reads CASSLDRTGDTGELFF. DNA of the CDR3: TGTGCCAGCAGCTTAGACCGGACAGGGGACACCGGGGAGCTGTTTTTT. Full variable domain (outside the CDR3, taken from reference TRBV11-3 and TRBJ2-2): EAGVVQSPRYKIIEKKQPVAFWCNPISGHNTLYWYLQNLGQGPELLIRYENEEAVDDSQLPKDRFSAERLKGVDSTLKIQPAELGDSAVYLCASSLDRTGDTGELFFGEGSRLTVL.

CDR3 residues: CASSGRDSNQPQHF. The CDR3 nucleotides are TGTGCCTCCTCAGGGCGCGATAGCAATCAGCCCCAGCATTTT. V usage is TRBV24-1 and J usage is TRBJ1-5, with a tentative D call TRBD1 (5 bases). V shed 12 bases and J shed 0 bases, with 14 bases lying between them. There are 14 residues in the CDR3. Germline CDR1 and CDR2: KGHDR and SFDVKD.

The table lists this clone with a count of one. V is TRBV7-9 and J is TRBJ2-1, with 7 positions matching TRBD2. Germline trimming cut 8 bases from V and 1 base from J; bases unmatched to any gene: 5. The CDR3 sequence is 14 residues long. Germline-derived CDR1 and CDR2 are SEHNR and FQNEAQ (reference sequence). The CDR3 nucleotides read TGTGCCAGCTCCGGGACTATTTCCTACAATGAGCAGTTCTTC. Protein sequence: CASSGTISYNEQFF. The full variable domain, with the rest looked up from reference TRBV7-9 and TRBJ2-1, is DTGVSQNPRHKITKRGQNVTFRCDPISEHNRLYWYRQTLGQGPEFLTYFQNEAQLEKSRLLSDRFSAERPKGSFSTLEIQRTEQGDSAMYLCASSGTISYNEQFFGPGTRLTVL.

The gene calls are TRBV28 and TRBJ1-2; D remains unclear. V lost 7 bases to trimming and J lost 0 bases, with 12 bases between them. In germline, CDR1 is MDHEN, CDR2 SYDVKM. The CDR3 covers 14 residues. The CDR3 DNA follows: TGTGCCAGCACTAGAGGGATAGCTAACTATGGCTACACCTTC. Amino acid sequence: CASTRGIANYGYTF.

The gene calls are TRBV7-9 and TRBJ1-4; TRBD1 matches at 7 bases. Trimming at V came to 5 bases and at J to 10 bases, leaving 10 bases not matched to a gene. The germline gives CDR1 SEHNR, CDR2 FQNEAQ (reference sequence). The CDR3 has 14 amino acids. This CDR3 reads CASSPGQATGKLFF. The CDR3 DNA follows: TGTGCCAGCAGCCCCGGACAGGCCACAGGAAAACTGTTTTTT.

The chain employs TRBV5-6 and TRBJ1-6, with D possibly being TRBD1 (5 bases). Germline V CDR1 and CDR2: SGHDT, YYEEEE. The CDR3 is 14 residues long. The V end lost 4 bases, the J end lost 10 bases, and 15 bases lay between the germline ends. CDR3 in amino acids: CASSIIREGSPLHF. CDR3 bases: TGTGCCAGCAGCATTATCAGGGAGGGATCACCCCTCCACTTT.

The chain joins TRBV7-9 to TRBJ1-1, with 7 bases lining up with TRBD1. Germline assignment: CDR1 SEHNR and CDR2 FQNEAQ (reference sequence). This CDR3 is 12 amino acids long. V gave up 5 bases and J gave up 7 bases; unmatched junction bases: 4. The CDR3 sequence is CASSQGGLEAFF. Written as DNA, the CDR3 is TGTGCCAGCAGCCAAGGGGGCCTTGAAGCTTTCTTT.

The J gene is TRBJ2-1, the V gene TRBV10-1; 14 nucleotides line up with TRBD2. The CDR3 contains 17 residues. With 3 bases clipped from V and 8 bases from J, the junction kept 9 bases outside the gene matches. From germline, CDR1 is WNHNN and CDR2 SYGVQD (reference sequence). The CDR3: CASSDPTSGGALDEQFF. The CDR3 DNA reads TGCGCCAGCAGTGACCCGACTAGCGGGGGGGCCTTGGATGAGCAGTTCTTC.

The CDR3: CASTLRGHASYNEQFF. CDR3 nucleotide sequence: TGTGCCAGCACCCTAAGGGGGCACGCCTCCTACAATGAGCAGTTCTTC. V is TRBV27 and J is TRBJ2-1; 7 nucleotides line up with TRBD1. This CDR3 spans 16 amino acids. Germline CDR1 and CDR2: MNHEY and SMNVEV (reference sequence). The ends lost 7 bases at V and 0 bases at J; junction bases unmatched: 9.

The chain joins TRBV7-8 to TRBJ2-7, with a weak D call TRBD1 (5 bases). Germline V lookup: CDR1 SGHVS, CDR2 FQNEAQ. This CDR3 contains 15 residues. Trimming left V 3 bases short and J 0 bases short, with 12 bases between. The CDR3 sequence is CASSFSDSPSYEQYF. In nucleotides, the CDR3 is TGTGCCAGCAGCTTCTCCGACAGTCCCTCCTACGAGCAGTACTTC.